This paragraph covers one T cell receptor beta chain sequence. The specificity of this receptor is unknown. Instrument on record: Illumina HiSeq 2000. The TCR beta cDNA libraries were made using 5'RACE template switching, a step that added both a universal primer site and unique molecular identifiers. cDNA synthesis was primed from the TCR beta constant segment, followed by two successive PCR amplification steps. The study's own analysis went as follows. MIGEC was used to demultiplex reads and group reads by UMI, and MiTCR was used to assemble and quantify clonotypes. Only TCR cDNA sequences supported by at least two reads were kept to exclude erroneous sequences. The tcR package was used for downstream repertoire analysis, and clonotypes were matched between fractions using CDR3 nucleotide sequence together with V segment. VDJmatch was used to annotate antigen specificity against VDJdb, with one amino acid substitution allowed in CDR3. TCRdb reprocessed the sequencing reads and holds a single record per CDR3 protein sequence, with no DNA. These V and J calls rely on TCRdb rather than the paper's analysis. The table for this sample lists hundreds of thousands of distinct CDR3 sequences. The ten largest clones capture about 4% of the sample.

HCMV serostatus was determined by detecting HCMV-specific IgG in serum with a commercial ELISA kit. Peripheral blood mononuclear cells were isolated from blood by Ficoll density gradient centrifugation. This record belongs to a study of T cells expressing NK-cell markers (dated by TCRdb to 2018 to 2020). About the full investigation: Fewer than ten donors provided sorted CD3+CD56+NKG2C+, CD3+CD56+NKG2C- and CD3+CD56-NKG2C+ T-cell subsets, whose TCR beta-chain repertoires were profiled. Libraries were sequenced as 2 x 150 bp reads on Illumina HiSeq 2000/2500, MiSeq or NextSeq. The study sequenced eight donors, all healthy volunteers chosen at random: three men and five women. Among the eight sequenced donors, only one was HCMV-seronegative, while the other seven were HCMV-seropositive. The study at large found these results: In roughly six donors, the dominant CD3+CD56+NKG2C+ clonotypes were among the top 10 CD8+ clonotypes and accounted for about 1.0-7.5% of CD8+ T cells. Whether the expanded NKG2C-expressing T cell clones were specific for HCMV antigens was left unclear. Those dominant clonotypes were again the most abundant among CD3+CD56-NKG2C+ cells in a few donors, at roughly 25-60.1%.

Sequencing was performed on blood T cells: a sorted CD56 or NKG2C T cell subset, CD4+ or CD8+ T cells, or bulk PBMC T cells (not recorded which). The sequence was obtained from a woman aged 18 to 75 in good health.

The CDR3 corresponds to CASSPEGISGYTF. Recombination joined TRBV18 with TRBJ1-2; TCRdb returns TRBD1, unconfirmable since there is no DNA. CDR1 and CDR2 (KGHSH, LQKENI) derive from the germline V gene. The CDR3 contains 13 residues, cysteine and phenylalanine counted. A DNA sequence was not provided.